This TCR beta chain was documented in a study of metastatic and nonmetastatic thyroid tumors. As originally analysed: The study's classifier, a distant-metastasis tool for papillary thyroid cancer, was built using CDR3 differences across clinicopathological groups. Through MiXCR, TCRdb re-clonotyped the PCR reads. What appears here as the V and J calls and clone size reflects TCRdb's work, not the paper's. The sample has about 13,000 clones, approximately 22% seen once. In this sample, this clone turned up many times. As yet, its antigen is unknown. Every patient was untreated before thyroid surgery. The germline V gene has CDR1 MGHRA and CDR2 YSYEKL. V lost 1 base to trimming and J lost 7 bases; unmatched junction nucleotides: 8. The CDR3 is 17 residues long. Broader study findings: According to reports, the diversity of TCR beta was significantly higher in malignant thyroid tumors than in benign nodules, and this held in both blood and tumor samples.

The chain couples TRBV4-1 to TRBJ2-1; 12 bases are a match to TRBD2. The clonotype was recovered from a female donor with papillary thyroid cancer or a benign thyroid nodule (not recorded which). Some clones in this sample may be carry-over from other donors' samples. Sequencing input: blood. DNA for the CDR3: TGCGCCAGCAGCCAAGCCCTGACTAGCGGGAGATCTAATGAGCAGTTCTTC. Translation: CASSQALTSGRSNEQFF.